This entry is about one T cell receptor beta chain. This sample is drawn from a study of blood T cell repertoires in COVID-19. The overall study: Samples representing acute and convalescent COVID-19 were sourced from the United States, Italy and Spain. From T cells, B-cell-depleted T cells, or PBMCs came the material, which was cDNA or gDNA.

The CDR3 is made up of 16 amino acids. CDR1 and CDR2 from the germline V gene are LGHNA and YNFKEQ. The junction had 6 bases not matched to a gene; V was cut back by 1 base and J by 6 bases. Per the authors' pipeline: Estimates of nucleated cell counts were drawn from the amplification of reference gene primers. The method was immunoSEQ multiplex PCR; TCRdb's version includes in-frame clones alone and lacks a portion of them. V and J calls and clone size are given by that table; D and trimming were obtained from the DNA. This table holds around 300,000 clones, more than 80% found once. The sequenced sample was peripheral blood. This sequence originates from a woman aged 25 to 39 with active or convalescent COVID-19. The chain combines TRBV4-2 with TRBJ1-1; 12 positions match TRBD1. CDR3 DNA sequence: TGTGCCAGCAGCCAAGCTACCGGGACAGGGGGCTCTGAAGCTTTCTTT. It yields the protein CASSQATGTGGSEAFF.